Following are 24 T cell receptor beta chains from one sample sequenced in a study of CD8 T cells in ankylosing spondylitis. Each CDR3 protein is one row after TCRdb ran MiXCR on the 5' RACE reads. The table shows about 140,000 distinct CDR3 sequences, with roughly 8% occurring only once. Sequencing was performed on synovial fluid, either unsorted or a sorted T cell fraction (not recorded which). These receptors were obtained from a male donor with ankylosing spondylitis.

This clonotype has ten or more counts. CDR3 in DNA: TGCAGTGAACCGGGACAGCCTCCCCACACTGAAGCTTTCTTT. Encoded protein: CSEPGQPPHTEAFF. The chain uses TRBV20-1 and TRBJ1-1, with 7 bases matching TRBD1. The CDR3 runs to 14 residues. From germline, CDR1 is DFQATT and CDR2 SNEGSKA (reference sequence). The junction had 11 bases not matched to a gene; V was cut back by 7 bases and J by 3 bases.

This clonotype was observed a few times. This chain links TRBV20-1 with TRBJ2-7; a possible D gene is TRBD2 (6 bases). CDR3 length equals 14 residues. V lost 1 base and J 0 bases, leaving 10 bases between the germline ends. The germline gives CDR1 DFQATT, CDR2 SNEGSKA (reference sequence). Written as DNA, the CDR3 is TGCAGTGCTAGAGCCGGGGGAATCTCCTACGAGCAGTACTTC. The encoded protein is CSARAGGISYEQYF.

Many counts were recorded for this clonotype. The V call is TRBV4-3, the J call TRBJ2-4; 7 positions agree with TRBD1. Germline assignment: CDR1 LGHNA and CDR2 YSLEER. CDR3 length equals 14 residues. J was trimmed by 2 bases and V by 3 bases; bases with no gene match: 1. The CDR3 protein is CASSQTGSKNIQYF. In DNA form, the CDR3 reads TGCGCCAGCAGCCAGACAGGGTCCAAAAACATTCAGTACTTC.

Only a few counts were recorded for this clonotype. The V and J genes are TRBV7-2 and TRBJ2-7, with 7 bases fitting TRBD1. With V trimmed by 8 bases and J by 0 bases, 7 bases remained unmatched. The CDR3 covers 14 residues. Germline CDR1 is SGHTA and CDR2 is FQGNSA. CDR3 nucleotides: TGTGCCAGCCGTCGGCAGGGGGACTCCTACGAGCAGTACTTC. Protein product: CASRRQGDSYEQYF.

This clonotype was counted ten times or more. The CDR3 DNA is TGTGCCAGCAGCCTCGGGCCCCTGACATCGGGCGCTTTCTTT. This encodes CASSLGPLTSGAFF. This chain links TRBV12-3 or TRBV12-4 with TRBJ1-1; no reliable D call. This CDR3 spans 14 amino acids. Trimming took 6 bases from V and 11 from J, leaving 22 bases between them.

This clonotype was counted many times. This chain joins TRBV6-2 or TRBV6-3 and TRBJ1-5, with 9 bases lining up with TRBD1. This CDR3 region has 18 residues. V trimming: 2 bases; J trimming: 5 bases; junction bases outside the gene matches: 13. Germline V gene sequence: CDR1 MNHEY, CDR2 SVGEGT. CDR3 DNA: TGTGCCAGCAGTTACAGTAGCACGTTGGACAGGGGATATCAGCCCCAGCATTTT. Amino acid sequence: CASSYSSTLDRGYQPQHF.

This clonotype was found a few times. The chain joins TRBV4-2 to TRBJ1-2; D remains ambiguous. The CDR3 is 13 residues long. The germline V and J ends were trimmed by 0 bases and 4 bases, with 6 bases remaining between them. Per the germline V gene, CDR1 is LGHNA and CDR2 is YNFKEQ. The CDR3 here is CASSQDGFYGYTF. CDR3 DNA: TGTGCCAGCAGCCAAGATGGCTTCTATGGCTACACCTTC.

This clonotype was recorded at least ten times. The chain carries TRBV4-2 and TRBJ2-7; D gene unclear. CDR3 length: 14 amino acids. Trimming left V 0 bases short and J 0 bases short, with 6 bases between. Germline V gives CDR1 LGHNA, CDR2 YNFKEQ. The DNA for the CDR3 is TGTGCCAGCAGCCAAGAAATAAGCTCCTACGAGCAGTACTTC. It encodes CASSQEISSYEQYF.

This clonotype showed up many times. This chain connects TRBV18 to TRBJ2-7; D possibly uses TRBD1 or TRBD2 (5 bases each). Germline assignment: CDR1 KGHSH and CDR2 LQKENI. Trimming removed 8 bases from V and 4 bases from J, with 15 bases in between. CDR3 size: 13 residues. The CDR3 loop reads CASRQREQYEQYF. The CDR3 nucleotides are TGTGCCAGCCGACAGAGGGAACAATACGAGCAGTACTTC.

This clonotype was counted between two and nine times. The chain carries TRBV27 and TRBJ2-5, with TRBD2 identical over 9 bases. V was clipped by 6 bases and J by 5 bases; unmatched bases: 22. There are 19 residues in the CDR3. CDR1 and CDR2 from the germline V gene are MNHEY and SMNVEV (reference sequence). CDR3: CASSRVGLAGVNGRETQYF. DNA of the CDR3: TGTGCCAGCAGCCGCGTAGGTTTAGCGGGAGTTAACGGGCGGGAGACCCAGTACTTC.

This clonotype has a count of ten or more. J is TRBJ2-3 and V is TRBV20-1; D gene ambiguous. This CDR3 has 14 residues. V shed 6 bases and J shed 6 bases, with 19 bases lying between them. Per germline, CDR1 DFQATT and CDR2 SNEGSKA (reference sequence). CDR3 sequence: CSAPAQSFRDTQYF. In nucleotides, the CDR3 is TGCAGTGCGCCGGCCCAGAGCTTTAGGGATACGCAGTATTTT.

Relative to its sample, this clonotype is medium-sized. The CDR3 loop reads CRATSGGPGETQYF. DNA for the CDR3: TGCAGGGCCACTAGCGGGGGACCGGGGGAGACCCAGTACTTC. V is TRBV20-1 and J is TRBJ2-5; TRBD2 aligns across 11 bases. The CDR3 spans 14 residues. Germline assignment: CDR1 DFQATT and CDR2 SNEGSKA (reference sequence).

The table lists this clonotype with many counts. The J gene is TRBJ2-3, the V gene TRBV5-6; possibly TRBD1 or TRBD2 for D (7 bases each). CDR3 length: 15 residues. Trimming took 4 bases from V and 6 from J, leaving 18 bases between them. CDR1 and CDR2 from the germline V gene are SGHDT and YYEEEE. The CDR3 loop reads CASSALTGREDTQYF. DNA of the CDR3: TGTGCCAGCAGCGCCCTGACAGGGAGGGAGGATACGCAGTATTTT. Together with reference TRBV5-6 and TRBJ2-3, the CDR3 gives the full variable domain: DAGVTQSPTHLIKTRGQQVTLRCSPKSGHDTVSWYQQALGQGPQFIFQYYEEEERQRGNFPDRFSGHQFPNYSSELNVNALLLGDSALYLCASSALTGREDTQYFGPGTRLTVL.

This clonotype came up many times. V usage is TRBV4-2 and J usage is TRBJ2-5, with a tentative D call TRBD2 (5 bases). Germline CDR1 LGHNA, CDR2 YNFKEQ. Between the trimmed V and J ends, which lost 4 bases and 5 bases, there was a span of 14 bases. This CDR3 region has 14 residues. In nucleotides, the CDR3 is TGTGCCAGCAGCCCCTATGCTAGCCGGGAGACCCAGTACTTC. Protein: CASSPYASRETQYF.

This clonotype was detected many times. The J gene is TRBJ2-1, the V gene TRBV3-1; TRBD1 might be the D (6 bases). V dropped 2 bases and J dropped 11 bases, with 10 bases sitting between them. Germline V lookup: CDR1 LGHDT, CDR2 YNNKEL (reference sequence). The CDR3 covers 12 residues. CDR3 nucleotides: TGTGCCAGCAGCCAATGGGGGCGTCAGCAGTTCTTC. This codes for CASSQWGRQQFF.

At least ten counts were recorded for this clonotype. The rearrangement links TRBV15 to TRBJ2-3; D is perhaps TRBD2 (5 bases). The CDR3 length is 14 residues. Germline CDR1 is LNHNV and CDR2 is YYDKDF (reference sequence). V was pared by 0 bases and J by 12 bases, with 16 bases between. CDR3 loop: CATSRDRDYGPQYF. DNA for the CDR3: TGTGCCACCAGCAGAGACCGGGATTACGGTCCCCAGTATTTT. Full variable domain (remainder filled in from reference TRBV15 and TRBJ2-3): DAMVIQNPRYQVTQFGKPVTLSCSQTLNHNVMYWYQQKSSQAPKLLFHYYDKDFNNEADTPDNFQSRRPNTSFCFLDIRSPGLGDTAMYLCATSRDRDYGPQYFGPGTRLTVL.

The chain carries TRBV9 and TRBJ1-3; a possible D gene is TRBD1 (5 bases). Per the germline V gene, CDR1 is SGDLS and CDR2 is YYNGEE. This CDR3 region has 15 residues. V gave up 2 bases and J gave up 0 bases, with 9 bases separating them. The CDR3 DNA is TGTGCCAGCAGCGTTGGACAATTCTCTGGAAACACCATATATTTT. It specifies CASSVGQFSGNTIYF.

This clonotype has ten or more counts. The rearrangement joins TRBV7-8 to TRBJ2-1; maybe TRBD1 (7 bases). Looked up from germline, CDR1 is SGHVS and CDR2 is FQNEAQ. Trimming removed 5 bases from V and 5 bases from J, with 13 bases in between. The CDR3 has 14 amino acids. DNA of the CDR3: TGTGCCAGCAGCAAAATCAGGGGGGACAATGAGCAGTTCTTC. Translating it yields CASSKIRGDNEQFF.

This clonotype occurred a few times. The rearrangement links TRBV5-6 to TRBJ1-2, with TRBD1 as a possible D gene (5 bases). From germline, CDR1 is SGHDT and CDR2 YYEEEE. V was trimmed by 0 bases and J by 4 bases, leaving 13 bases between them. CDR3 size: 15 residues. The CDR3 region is CASSLGGAGSYGYTF. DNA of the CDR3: TGTGCCAGCAGCTTGGGAGGGGCGGGTTCCTATGGCTACACCTTC. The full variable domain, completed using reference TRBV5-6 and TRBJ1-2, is DAGVTQSPTHLIKTRGQQVTLRCSPKSGHDTVSWYQQALGQGPQFIFQYYEEEERQRGNFPDRFSGHQFPNYSSELNVNALLLGDSALYLCASSLGGAGSYGYTFGSGTRLTVV.

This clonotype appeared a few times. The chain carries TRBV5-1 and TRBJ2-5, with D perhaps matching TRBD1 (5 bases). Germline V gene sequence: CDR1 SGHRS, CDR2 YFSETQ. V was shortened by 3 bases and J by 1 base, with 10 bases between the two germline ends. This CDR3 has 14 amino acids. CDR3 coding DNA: TGCGCCAGCAGCTCCGGACACAGCCAAGAGACCCAGTACTTC. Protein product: CASSSGHSQETQYF. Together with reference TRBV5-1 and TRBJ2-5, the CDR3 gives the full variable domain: KAGVTQTPRYLIKTRGQQVTLSCSPISGHRSVSWYQQTPGQGLQFLFEYFSETQRNKGNFPGRFSGRQFSNSRSEMNVSTLELGDSALYLCASSSGHSQETQYFGPGTRLLVL.

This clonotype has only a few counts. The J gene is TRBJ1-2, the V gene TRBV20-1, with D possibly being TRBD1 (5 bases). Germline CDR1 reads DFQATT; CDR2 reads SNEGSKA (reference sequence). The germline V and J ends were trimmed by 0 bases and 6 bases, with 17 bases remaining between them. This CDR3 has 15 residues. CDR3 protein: CSARERWVGEDGYTF. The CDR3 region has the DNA TGCAGTGCTAGAGAGAGGTGGGTGGGGGAAGATGGCTACACCTTC.

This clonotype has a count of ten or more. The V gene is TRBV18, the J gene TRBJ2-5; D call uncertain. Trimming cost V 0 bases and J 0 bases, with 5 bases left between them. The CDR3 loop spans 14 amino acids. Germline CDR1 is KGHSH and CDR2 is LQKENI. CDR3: CASSPPSYQETQYF. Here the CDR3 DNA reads TGTGCCAGCTCACCACCCTCCTACCAAGAGACCCAGTACTTC.

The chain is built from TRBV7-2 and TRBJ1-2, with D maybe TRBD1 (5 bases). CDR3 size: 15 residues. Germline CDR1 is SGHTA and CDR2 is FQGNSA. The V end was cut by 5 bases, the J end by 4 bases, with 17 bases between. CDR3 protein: CASSPGGGFRYGYTF. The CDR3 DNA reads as TGTGCCAGCAGCCCCGGGGGGGGGTTTCGCTATGGCTACACCTTC.

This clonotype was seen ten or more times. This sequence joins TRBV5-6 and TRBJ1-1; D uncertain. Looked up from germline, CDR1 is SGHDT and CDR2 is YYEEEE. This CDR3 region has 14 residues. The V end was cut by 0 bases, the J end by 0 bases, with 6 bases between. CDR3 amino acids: CASSLGAVNTEAFF. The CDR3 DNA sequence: TGTGCCAGCAGCTTGGGGGCGGTGAACACTGAAGCTTTCTTT. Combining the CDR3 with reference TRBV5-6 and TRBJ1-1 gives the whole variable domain DAGVTQSPTHLIKTRGQQVTLRCSPKSGHDTVSWYQQALGQGPQFIFQYYEEEERQRGNFPDRFSGHQFPNYSSELNVNALLLGDSALYLCASSLGAVNTEAFFGQGTRLTVV.